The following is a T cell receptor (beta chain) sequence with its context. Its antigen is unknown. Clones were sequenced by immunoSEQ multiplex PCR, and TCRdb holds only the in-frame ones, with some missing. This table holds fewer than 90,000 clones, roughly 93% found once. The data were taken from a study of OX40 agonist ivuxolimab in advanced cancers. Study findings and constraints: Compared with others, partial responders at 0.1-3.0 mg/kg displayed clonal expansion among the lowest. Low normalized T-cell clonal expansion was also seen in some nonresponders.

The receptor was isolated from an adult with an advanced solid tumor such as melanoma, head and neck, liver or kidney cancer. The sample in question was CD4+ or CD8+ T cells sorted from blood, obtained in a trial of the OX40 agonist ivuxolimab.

Written as DNA, the CDR3 is TGCGCCAGCAGCTTGGGAGGGGGAGAAACAGATACGCAGTATTTT. Amino acid sequence: CASSLGGGETDTQYF. V gene TRBV5-1 combines with J gene TRBJ2-3; TRBD1 might be the D (6 bases). The germline V gene encodes CDR1 SGHRS and CDR2 YFSETQ. The CDR3 runs to 15 residues. V lost 0 bases and J 3 bases, leaving 11 bases between the germline ends.